Sample share makes the clone carrying this T cell receptor beta chain medium-sized. V lost 1 base to trimming and J lost 10 bases, with 6 bases between them. The CDR3 contains 11 residues. Germline CDR1 and CDR2: SGHDN and FVKESK. This sample was taken from a study of OX40 agonist ivuxolimab in advanced cancers. TCRdb's copy holds only in-frame clones and misses some; the assay was immunoSEQ multiplex PCR. The data show tens of thousands of clones, less than 90% seen once. The rearrangement uses TRBV14 and TRBJ2-3; D is undetermined. Material: CD4+ or CD8+ T cells sorted from blood, obtained in a trial of the OX40 agonist ivuxolimab. The clonotype comes from an adult with an advanced solid tumor such as melanoma, head and neck, liver or kidney cancer. The CDR3 is CASSQGQAQYF. The CDR3 nucleotides read TGTGCCAGCAGCCAAGGGCAGGCGCAGTATTTT.